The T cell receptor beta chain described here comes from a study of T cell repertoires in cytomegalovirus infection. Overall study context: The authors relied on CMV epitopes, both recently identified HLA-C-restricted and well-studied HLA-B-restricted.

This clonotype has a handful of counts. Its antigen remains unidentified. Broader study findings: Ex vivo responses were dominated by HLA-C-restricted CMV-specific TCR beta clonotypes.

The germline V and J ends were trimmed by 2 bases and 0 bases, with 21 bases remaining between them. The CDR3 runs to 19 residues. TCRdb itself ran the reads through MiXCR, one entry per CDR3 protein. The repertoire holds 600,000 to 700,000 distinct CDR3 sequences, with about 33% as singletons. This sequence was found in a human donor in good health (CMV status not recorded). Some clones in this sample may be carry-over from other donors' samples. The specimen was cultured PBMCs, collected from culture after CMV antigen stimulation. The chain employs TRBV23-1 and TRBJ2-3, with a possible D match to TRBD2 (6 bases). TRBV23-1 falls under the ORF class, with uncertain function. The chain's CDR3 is CASSQGLDAGFISTDTQYF. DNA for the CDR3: TGCGCCAGCAGTCAAGGATTGGACGCGGGATTCATTAGCACAGATACGCAGTATTTT.